This TCR beta chain was documented in a study of shared clonotypes between healthy human individuals. Study-level results: Sharing of clonotypes among donors was expected to vary with sequencing depth.

This clone has a single count. The antigen is unknown. Donors were healthy HIV-negative adults without recent acute infections or vaccinations. Only Caucasian adults living in Nashville, Tennessee made up the donor group. CDR1 and CDR2 from the germline V gene are SQVTM and ANQGSEA. CDR3 size: 13 residues. The trim removed 4 bases at V and 5 bases at J, leaving 7 bases unmatched. Deep-level running was used for the assay. Repertoires were generated with immunoSEQ multiplex PCR, while TCRdb's copy carries only in-frame clones and drops some. The table shows some 2.3 million clones, with approximately 93% occurring only once.

The chain joins TRBV29-1 to TRBJ2-5, with TRBD1 matching 7 bases. The origin of this receptor is a man younger than 30 in good health. Some clones in this sample may be carry-over from other donors' samples. Sequencing was done on a sample of naive CD4+ T cells from PBMCs. The subset is: CD45RA+ positively selected. The CDR3 DNA is TGCAGCGTTGTGACAGGGTCAGGCGAGACCCAGTACTTC. Amino acid sequence: CSVVTGSGETQYF.